Shown below are 8 T cell receptor beta chains from a single sample sequenced in a study of OX40 agonist ivuxolimab in advanced cancers. Assay: immunoSEQ multiplex PCR; the TCRdb copy retains only in-frame clones and omits some. There are 45,000 to 75,000 clones in the sample; 82% occur only once, and roughly 1.5% lies in the top ten. The material was CD4+ or CD8+ T cells sorted from blood, obtained in a trial of the OX40 agonist ivuxolimab. The receptors were sampled from an adult with an advanced solid tumor such as melanoma, head and neck, liver or kidney cancer.

This clone has a handful of counts. This rearrangement joins TRBV10-3 to TRBJ2-3; unclear D gene. Trimming shortened V by 3 bases and J by 8 bases, and 15 bases separated the two germline ends. The germline V gene encodes CDR1 ENHRY and CDR2 SYGVKD. This CDR3 is built from 14 residues. The CDR3 loop is CAISDLGAPGTQYF. CDR3 nucleotide sequence: TGTGCCATCAGTGACCTTGGAGCACCGGGTACGCAGTATTTT.

V usage is TRBV27 and J usage is TRBJ1-5; TRBD1 aligns across 12 bases. Germline trimming cut 4 bases from V and 6 bases from J; bases unmatched to any gene: 7. CDR3 size: 16 residues. The germline V gene has CDR1 MNHEY and CDR2 SMNVEV (reference sequence). Here the CDR3 reads CASSSPGTGGGQPQHF. The CDR3 DNA follows: TGTGCCAGCAGTTCTCCCGGGACAGGGGGCGGTCAGCCCCAGCATTTT.

The J gene is TRBJ2-2, the V gene TRBV2, with D possibly matching TRBD2 (5 bases). Germline V gene lookup returns CDR1 SNHLY and CDR2 FYNNEI. CDR3 length: 14 amino acids. With 5 bases removed from V and 3 bases from J, the gap between germline ends came to 10 bases. The CDR3 bases are TGTGCCAGCAGTCCCCGAGCGGACACCGGGGAGCTGTTTTTT. It specifies CASSPRADTGELFF.

The chain is built from TRBV27 and TRBJ1-5; 7 nucleotides align to TRBD1. CDR1 MNHEY and CDR2 SMNVEV come from the germline V gene (reference sequence). The trim removed 7 bases at V and 2 bases at J, leaving 8 bases unmatched. This CDR3 is built from 15 residues. The CDR3 here is CASTPGGGGNQPQHF. In nucleotides, the CDR3 is TGTGCCAGCACCCCCGGAGGGGGCGGCAATCAGCCCCAGCATTTT.

The chain couples TRBV11-2 to TRBJ1-6; D might be TRBD1 (5 bases). The CDR3 has 14 residues. The germline V gene has CDR1 SGHAT and CDR2 FQNNGV. V lost 5 bases and J lost 5, with 10 bases in between. CDR3: CASSLDRNNSPLHF. CDR3 nucleotides: TGTGCCAGCAGCCTCGACAGAAATAATTCACCCCTCCACTTT.

The V and J genes are TRBV29-1 and TRBJ2-3, with 10 nucleotides matching TRBD2. The CDR3 length is 14 residues. The V and J ends lost 3 bases and 2 bases, in that order; junction bases with no gene match: 2. Germline CDR1 and CDR2: SQVTM and ANQGSEA. The CDR3 DNA reads TGCAGCGTTGAGACTAGCGGGTACACAGATACGCAGTATTTT. It encodes CSVETSGYTDTQYF.

On this clone: A junction end diverges from the germline sequence, so it may reflect a read error. In the same sample, other DNA sequences code for this CDR3. The gene calls are TRBV28 and TRBJ1-5; D uncertain. The CDR3 is 13 amino acids. Germline CDR1 and CDR2: MDHEN and SYDVKM. CDR3 residues: CASSADSNQPQHF. For the CDR3, the DNA is TGTGCCAGCAGTGCGGATAGCAACCAGCCCCAGCATTTT.

The chain joins TRBV6-5 to TRBJ2-2, with D perhaps TRBD1 or TRBD2 (5 bases each). Trimming left V 6 bases short and J 4 bases short, with 15 bases between. The CDR3 is made up of 15 amino acids. In germline, CDR1 is MNHEY, CDR2 SVGAGI. The CDR3: CASSPGTAVTGELFF. The CDR3 coding sequence is TGTGCCAGCAGCCCCGGGACGGCCGTCACCGGGGAGCTGTTTTTT.